This T cell receptor beta chain appears in the sequencing data of a study of T cells expressing NK-cell markers. Study information: Beta-chain profiling covered CD3+CD56+NKG2C+, CD3+CD56+NKG2C- and CD3+CD56-NKG2C+ sorted subsets.

Germline V CDR1 and CDR2: SGHRS, YFSETQ. This CDR3 spans 13 amino acids. Overall study results and limits: The CD3+CD56-NKG2C+ fraction of a handful of donors was likewise dominated by these clonotypes.

On this clonotype: As yet, its antigen is unknown.

As the method of synthesis, 5'RACE template switching with UMIs yielded TCR beta cDNA. For each CDR3 protein, TCRdb gives one entry from its re-call of the 5' RACE reads, without DNA. The repertoire shows tens of thousands of distinct CDR3 sequences; the top ten hold over 45%. This TCR derives from a woman aged 18-70 years in good health. The V gene is TRBV5-1, the J gene TRBJ1-1. The sequenced material came from blood T cells: a sorted CD56 or NKG2C T cell subset, CD4+ or CD8+ T cells, or bulk PBMC T cells (not recorded which). The CDR3 reads CASGTAYPTEAFF.